This T cell receptor (beta chain) was sequenced for a study of Ad26.COV2.S vaccination and SARS-CoV-2 variants. V was clipped by 1 base and J by 0 bases, with 15 bases between them. The CDR3 is 17 residues long. Notes on this clone: Its antigen is as yet unknown.

Overall study findings and caveats: Substantial response breadth was reportedly seen for spike-specific CD8+ and CD4+ T cells after vaccination.

Treatment given: some 19 received Ad26.COV2.S at low or high dose, single or two shots; several received placebo; per-sample allocation not given. Sampling happened 63 days after the first vaccine or placebo injection. This table comes from immunoSEQ multiplex PCR, and its TCRdb copy is limited to in-frame clones, with some not included. Of about 320,000 clones in the sample, about 86% were seen once. The receptor was isolated from a person between 18 and 65 years old who received the Ad26.COV2.S COVID-19 vaccine or a placebo. The genes are TRBV23-1 and TRBJ1-2, with D maybe TRBD1 (5 bases). TRBV23-1 is labeled an ORF, and its function is uncertain. Sequencing used peripheral blood, obtained in a trial of Ad26.COV2.S vaccine versus placebo. CDR3 sequence (DNA): TGCGCCAGCAGTCAATGGGAGGGGATAGGAGCTAACTATGGCTACACCTTC. Translated: CASSQWEGIGANYGYTF.